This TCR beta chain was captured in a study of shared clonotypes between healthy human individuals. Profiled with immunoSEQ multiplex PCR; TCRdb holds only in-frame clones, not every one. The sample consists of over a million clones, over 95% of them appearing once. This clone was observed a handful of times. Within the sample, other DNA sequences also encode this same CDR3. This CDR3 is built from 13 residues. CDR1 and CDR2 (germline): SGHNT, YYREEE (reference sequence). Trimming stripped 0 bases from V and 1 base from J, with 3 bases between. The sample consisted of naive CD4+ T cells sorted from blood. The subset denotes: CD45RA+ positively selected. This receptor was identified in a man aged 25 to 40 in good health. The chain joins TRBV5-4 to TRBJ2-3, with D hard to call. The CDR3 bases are TGTGCCAGCAGCTTGGAGGGCACAGATACGCAGTATTTT. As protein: CASSLEGTDTQYF.